The subject of this entry is one T cell receptor beta chain. This sample is drawn from a study of blood T cell repertoires in COVID-19. About the study: The cDNA or gDNA used as material had been derived from T cells, B-cell-depleted T cells, or PBMCs.

V was clipped by 5 bases and J by 0 bases, with 16 bases between them. The germline gives CDR1 SGHVS, CDR2 FQNEAQ. The length of the CDR3 is 16 residues. In the original analysis: Quantification of nucleated cells was approximated via reference gene primer amplification. The table came from immunoSEQ multiplex PCR; TCRdb's copy has only in-frame clones and leaves some out. The V and J calls and the clone size are those of that table, but D and trimming were determined from the DNA. The table has approximately 150,000 clones, about 81% seen once. The sample taken for sequencing was peripheral blood. The TCR was taken from an elderly woman with acute or convalescent COVID-19. The V and J genes are TRBV7-8 and TRBJ1-2, with TRBD1 as a possible D gene (5 bases). CDR3 DNA: TGTGCCAGCAGCGATAGTTGGGCAGGGACTAACTATGGCTACACCTTC. Protein: CASSDSWAGTNYGYTF.